This T cell receptor beta chain was obtained from a study of T cells expressing NK-cell markers. Looking at the study overall: Investigators obtained TCR beta repertoires from sorted CD3+CD56+NKG2C+, CD3+CD56+NKG2C- and CD3+CD56-NKG2C+ T cells. Study-wide results and caveats: Evidence did not settle whether expanded NKG2C+ T cell clones targeted HCMV.

CDR1 is SGHRS, CDR2 YFSETQ, per germline. The CDR3 covers 15 residues. About this clonotype itself: The antigen is unknown.

As the method of synthesis, 5'RACE template switching with UMIs yielded TCR beta cDNA. TCRdb re-called the 5' RACE reads and shows each CDR3 protein once, DNA omitted. The sample has 400,000 to 450,000 distinct CDR3 sequences. The sample was blood T cells: a sorted CD56 or NKG2C T cell subset, CD4+ or CD8+ T cells, or bulk PBMC T cells (not recorded which). The chain links TRBV5-1 to TRBJ2-6. The receptor comes from a woman aged 18-70 years in good health. The CDR3 spells CASSFDNSGANVLTF.